This T cell receptor beta chain was recorded in a study of T-cell memory formation after mild COVID-19. Points from the study as a whole: The SARS-CoV-2 specificity of second-wave clones reaching peak at day 37 remained unverified. Later expanders leaned CD4+, whereas day 15 to 85 contracting clones were balanced CD4/CD8.

The CDR3 extends over 15 amino acids. V was trimmed by 5 bases and J by 2 bases, leaving 15 bases between them. The germline CDR1 and CDR2 sequences are SGHVS and FQNEAQ. Using its own MiXCR run on the 5' RACE reads, TCRdb lists one record per CDR3 protein. The sample lists about 440,000 distinct CDR3 sequences, 20% occurring once. Comment on this clonotype: Its antigen is unidentified.

The V call is TRBV7-8, the J call TRBJ1-1; D remains unclear. The sequenced sample was PBMCs or a T cell subset sorted from them (not recorded which). The TCR comes from an adult woman who had mild COVID-19 (a few samples of this study predate the infection). Cell type and time point are not known. CDR3 bases: TGTGCCAGCAGCGATGCCTTCGGGTTAAACACTGAAGCTTTCTTT. Residues: CASSDAFGLNTEAFF.